Following are 26 T cell receptor beta chains from one sample sequenced in a study of identical twins (dated by TCRdb to 2016 to 2018). Library preparation was by 5' RACE. TCRdb records Illumina HiSeq 2000 as the sequencer. TCRdb cleaned the public reads at Q25 with fastp, built clones with MiXCR and kept in-frame beta chains. CDR3 protein sequences are deduplicated, and each keeps its most common genes and DNA. Recorded for this sample are about 660,000 distinct CDR3 sequences; over 8.5% of them occurred a single time. The top ten clonotypes cover 0.98% of the sample. This same sample was also part of a study on yellow fever vaccine responses in identical twins.

The source material was PBMCs. Every receptor here comes from a young woman in good health.

The chain recombines TRBV25-1 with TRBJ2-1; D remains unclear. Trimming removed 3 bases at V and 12 bases at J, with 12 bases between. CDR3 length: 12 amino acids. CDR1 and CDR2 from the germline V gene are MGHDK and SYGVNS. CDR3 protein: CASSERRARQFF. The CDR3 DNA reads TGTGCCAGCAGTGAGCGCCGGGCACGGCAGTTCTTC.

This clonotype was detected a few times. This chain uses TRBV3-1 with TRBJ1-5, with 7 bases aligning to TRBD1. The V and J ends lost 4 bases and 11 bases, in that order; junction bases with no gene match: 14. There are 15 residues in the CDR3. Germline V gene sequence: CDR1 LGHDT, CDR2 YNNKEL (reference sequence). CDR3 region: CASSLRSGQHSAQHF. Here the CDR3 DNA reads TGTGCCAGCAGCCTCAGGTCGGGACAGCATTCAGCCCAGCATTTT. Together with reference TRBV3-1 and TRBJ1-5, the CDR3 gives the full variable domain: DTAVSQTPKYLVTQMGNDKSIKCEQNLGHDTMYWYKQDSKKFLKIMFSYNNKELIINETVPNRFSPKSPDKAHLNLHINSLELGDSAVYFCASSLRSGQHSAQHFGDGTRLSIL.

The J gene is TRBJ2-7, the V gene TRBV4-1, with 8 bases fitting TRBD2. The CDR3 has 13 residues. Germline V gene lookup returns CDR1 MGHRA and CDR2 YSYEKL. Trimming cost V 7 bases and J 5 bases; bases outside gene matches: 7. The CDR3 nucleotides read TGCGCCAGCACCAGCGGGAGTAGCGACGAGCAGTACTTC. Amino acid sequence: CASTSGSSDEQYF.

In its sample, this clonotype was seen a few times. The chain employs TRBV12-3 or TRBV12-4 and TRBJ2-5; 8 bases fit TRBD2. The J segment lost 5 bases and the V segment lost 1 base, leaving 6 bases of the junction unmatched. This CDR3 spans 15 amino acids. The CDR3 loop reads CASSLEIGGDETQYF. CDR3 sequence (DNA): TGTGCCAGCAGTTTAGAGATCGGGGGGGACGAGACCCAGTACTTC.

This clonotype was found many times. The chain combines TRBV20-1 with TRBJ2-1; 9 nucleotides line up with TRBD2. J gave up 6 bases and V 2 bases, and 8 bases lay outside the gene matches. CDR1 is DFQATT and CDR2 is SNEGSKA in the germline V gene (reference sequence). This CDR3 is 15 amino acids long. CDR3 sequence reads: CSARLPSGEINEQFF. CDR3 sequence (DNA): TGCAGTGCTAGATTGCCTAGCGGGGAGATCAATGAGCAGTTCTTC.

There are a few counts of this clonotype. The V and J genes are TRBV7-2 and TRBJ2-7; D might be TRBD1 (6 bases). Trimming took off 4 bases at V and 0 bases at J, with 13 bases between the two ends. Germline CDR1 and CDR2: SGHTA and FQGNSA. The CDR3 runs to 15 residues. The DNA for the CDR3 is TGTGCCAGCAGCTGGTGGACAGCCAGCTCCTACGAGCAGTACTTC. Protein sequence: CASSWWTASSYEQYF.

This clonotype has a handful of counts. This chain uses TRBV5-1 with TRBJ2-7; D is undetermined. Between the trimmed V and J ends, which lost 3 bases and 4 bases, there was a span of 17 bases. The V gene's germline CDR1 is SGHRS and CDR2 YFSETQ. The CDR3 runs 15 residues. The CDR3 spells CASSSLPYAGYEQYF. The CDR3 nucleotides read TGCGCCAGCAGCTCCCTACCGTATGCCGGGTACGAGCAGTACTTC.

This clonotype was recorded at least ten times. The J gene is TRBJ2-5, the V gene TRBV5-5, with TRBD1 identical over 7 bases. Germline trimming cut 2 bases from V and 3 bases from J; bases unmatched to any gene: 4. CDR1 and CDR2 (germline): SGHKS, YYEKEE (reference sequence). The CDR3 loop spans 14 amino acids. This CDR3 is CASSFWTGEETQYF. The CDR3 bases are TGTGCCAGCAGCTTCTGGACAGGCGAAGAGACCCAGTACTTC.

Many counts were recorded for this clonotype. The V call is TRBV18, the J call TRBJ2-7; 9 nucleotides line up with TRBD1. CDR3 size: 15 residues. Germline lookup yields CDR1 KGHSH and CDR2 LQKENI. V lost 3 bases to trimming and J lost 3 bases; unmatched junction nucleotides: 6. This chain's CDR3 is CASSPLPGQGYEQYF. The CDR3 nucleotides read TGTGCCAGCTCACCCCTTCCGGGACAGGGCTACGAGCAGTACTTC.

The chain combines TRBV2 with TRBJ2-1; 8 bases map to TRBD2. This CDR3 is 12 amino acids long. Germline CDR1 is SNHLY and CDR2 is FYNNEI. The trim removed 2 bases at V and 14 bases at J, leaving 5 bases unmatched. CDR3 region: CASSELAGKEFF. As DNA, the CDR3 is TGTGCCAGCAGTGAATTAGCGGGGAAAGAGTTCTTC.

Only a few counts were recorded for this clonotype. The chain links TRBV20-1 to TRBJ2-7; D might be TRBD1 (5 bases). CDR1 and CDR2 (germline): DFQATT, SNEGSKA (reference sequence). The CDR3 extends over 14 amino acids. Trimming left V 3 bases short and J 3 bases short, with 15 bases between. The CDR3 sequence: CSASLVIGHYEQYF. CDR3 DNA sequence: TGCAGTGCTAGTTTGGTGATCGGACACTACGAGCAGTACTTC.

V gene TRBV15 combines with J gene TRBJ2-3; D gene unclear. This CDR3 is 15 amino acids long. The V end lost 0 bases, the J end lost 1 base, and 8 bases lay between the germline ends. Germline V gene sequence: CDR1 LNHNV, CDR2 YYDKDF (reference sequence). CDR3 protein: CATSRDGRGTDTQYF. CDR3 in DNA: TGTGCCACCAGCAGAGATGGTCGGGGCACAGATACGCAGTATTTT.

This clonotype was seen only a few times. The gene calls are TRBV3-1 and TRBJ2-2; no clear D gene. Germline V CDR1 and CDR2: LGHDT, YNNKEL (reference sequence). The CDR3 consists of 14 residues. Between the trimmed V and J ends, which lost 0 bases and 6 bases, there was a span of 8 bases. This CDR3 reads CASSQDTQSGELFF. The DNA of the CDR3 is TGTGCCAGCAGCCAAGATACACAGTCCGGGGAGCTGTTTTTT.

This sequence joins TRBV7-8 and TRBJ1-1; D ambiguous. CDR1 and CDR2 (germline): SGHVS, FQNEAQ. Trimming stripped 3 bases from V and 0 bases from J, with 8 bases between. CDR3 size: 14 residues. The CDR3 loop reads CASSFGVMNTEAFF. CDR3 DNA: TGTGCCAGCAGCTTCGGAGTTATGAACACTGAAGCTTTCTTT.

This clonotype was found many times. The chain has TRBV29-1 and TRBJ2-1; 15 bases line up with TRBD2. This CDR3 region has 19 residues. With 1 base clipped from V and 8 bases from J, the junction kept 15 bases outside the gene matches. The germline gives CDR1 SQVTM, CDR2 ANQGSEA. CDR3 amino acids: CSVEGSIRGTSGRLDEQFF. CDR3 nucleotide sequence: TGCAGCGTTGAAGGGTCGATCAGAGGGACTAGCGGGAGGCTTGATGAGCAGTTCTTC.

V gene TRBV21-1 combines with J gene TRBJ2-7. TRBV21-1 is a known pseudogene. This CDR3 has 15 amino acids. The CDR3 loop reads CASSKVGSHSYEQYF. The CDR3 bases are TGTGCCAGCAGCAAAGTAGGCAGTCACTCCTACGAGCAGTACTTC.

The V and J genes are TRBV11-2 and TRBJ2-7; no firm D call. The CDR3 length is 12 residues. Germline V gene data show CDR1 as SGHAT and CDR2 as FQNNGV. The germline V and J ends were trimmed by 5 bases and 6 bases, with 11 bases remaining between them. This CDR3 is CASSPGLVEQYF. DNA for the CDR3: TGTGCCAGCAGCCCTGGGCTTGTCGAGCAGTACTTC.

This clonotype has a handful of counts. The chain has TRBV20-1 and TRBJ2-5; no clear D gene. The germline V and J ends were trimmed by 3 bases and 2 bases, with 13 bases remaining between them. Germline V lookup: CDR1 DFQATT, CDR2 SNEGSKA (reference sequence). The CDR3 is 14 residues long. In DNA form, the CDR3 reads TGCAGTGCTAGTGTCACTGTACTACAAGAGACCCAGTACTTC. This gives the protein CSASVTVLQETQYF.

CDR3 in amino acids: CASSQDRDIKSYEQYF. Here the CDR3 DNA reads TGCGCCAGCAGCCAAGATCGGGACATTAAATCTTACGAGCAGTACTTC. The chain recombines TRBV4-3 with TRBJ2-7; D possibly corresponds to TRBD1 (6 bases). V lost 0 bases to trimming and J lost 4 bases, with 16 bases between them. The CDR3 spans 16 residues. Germline V lookup: CDR1 LGHNA, CDR2 YSLEER.

This clonotype appeared many times. V gene TRBV7-2 combines with J gene TRBJ2-3, with 9 positions matching TRBD2. Germline-derived CDR1 and CDR2 are SGHTA and FQGNSA. Unmatched junction bases numbered 7, after V lost 5 bases and J lost 7 bases. CDR3 length: 14 residues. Here the CDR3 reads CASSQGLARNTQYF. The DNA of the CDR3 is TGTGCCAGCAGCCAAGGACTAGCGAGAAATACGCAGTATTTT.

This clonotype has more than one count but fewer than ten. The CDR3 bases are TGTGCCACCAGCAGAGTAAGGGCTGGGGCCAACGTCCTGACTTTC. It specifies CATSRVRAGANVLTF. The J gene is TRBJ2-6, the V gene TRBV15, with D uncertain. The germline gives CDR1 LNHNV, CDR2 YYDKDF (reference sequence). The CDR3 covers 15 residues. Trimming shortened V by 1 base and J by 2 bases, and 6 bases separated the two germline ends.

This clonotype has a count of ten or more. The chain is built from TRBV25-1 and TRBJ2-7; the D gene is possibly TRBD2 (5 bases). The CDR3 extends over 15 amino acids. CDR1 MGHDK and CDR2 SYGVNS come from the germline V gene. V shed 4 bases and J shed 2 bases, with 15 bases lying between them. The CDR3 DNA reads TGTGCCAGCAGTGGGGGTTCGGAGGTGGCCTACGAGCAGTACTTC. Protein: CASSGGSEVAYEQYF.

This clonotype was detected many times. CDR3 in amino acids: CASNSREDGYTF. The CDR3 DNA follows: TGTGCCAGCAATTCCAGGGAAGATGGCTACACCTTC. V gene TRBV6-6 combines with J gene TRBJ1-2; D perhaps matches TRBD1 (5 bases). The V and J ends lost 7 bases and 6 bases respectively, with 12 bases between them. Germline assignment: CDR1 MNHNY and CDR2 SVGAGI (reference sequence). This CDR3 comprises 12 residues.

The genes are TRBV2 and TRBJ2-7; maybe TRBD2 (7 bases). Deletions cut 8 bases from V and 1 base from J, with 15 bases between. The CDR3 covers 14 residues. From germline, CDR1 is SNHLY and CDR2 FYNNEI. The CDR3 DNA reads as TGTGCCAGCGCGGGGGAACAGGGATCCTACGAGCAGTACTTC. This codes for CASAGEQGSYEQYF.

The genes are TRBV29-1 and TRBJ1-1, with TRBD1 as a possible D gene (6 bases). The CDR3 runs to 12 residues. Germline assignment: CDR1 SQVTM and CDR2 ANQGSEA. The germline V and J ends were trimmed by 5 bases and 7 bases, with 14 bases remaining between them. CDR3 DNA sequence: TGCAGCGTTTTTGGGGGCTTGAATGAAGCTTTCTTT. This translates into CSVFGGLNEAFF.

There are many counts of this clonotype. This rearrangement joins TRBV7-2 to TRBJ1-1, with D possibly matching TRBD1 (5 bases). V was trimmed by 10 bases and J by 3 bases, leaving 18 bases between them. The germline gives CDR1 SGHTA, CDR2 FQGNSA. The CDR3 length is 14 residues. The CDR3 nucleotides are TGTGCCACCCTCCGGGGGGAGGTGGACACTGAAGCTTTCTTT. The encoded protein is CATLRGEVDTEAFF. The complete variable domain, with remaining parts taken from reference TRBV7-2 and TRBJ1-1, reads GAGVSQSPSNKVTEKGKDVELRCDPISGHTALYWYRQSLGQGLEFLIYFQGNSAPDKSGLPSDRFSAERTGGSVSTLTIQRTQQEDSAVYLCATLRGEVDTEAFFGQGTRLTVV.